This T cell receptor (beta chain) was profiled in a study of blood T cell repertoires in COVID-19. Overall study context: The cDNA or gDNA used as material had been derived from T cells, B-cell-depleted T cells, or PBMCs.

Produced via immunoSEQ multiplex PCR; TCRdb's table is partial and in-frame only. Among more than 70,000 clones listed, 75% to 90% were seen once. J lost 6 bases, V lost 2 bases, and 9 bases had no gene match. The germline V gene encodes CDR1 PRHDT and CDR2 FYEKMQ (reference sequence). The CDR3 runs to 16 residues. The chain has TRBV13 and TRBJ2-3; 9 nucleotides line up with TRBD2. Sequenced: peripheral blood. This receptor was identified in a woman older than 75 with acute or convalescent COVID-19. The chain's CDR3 is CASSLMTSGASDTQYF. The CDR3 DNA follows: TGTGCCAGCAGCTTAATGACTAGCGGCGCCTCGGATACGCAGTATTTT. Together with reference TRBV13 and TRBJ2-3, the CDR3 gives the full variable domain: AAGVIQSPRHLIKEKRETATLKCYPIPRHDTVYWYQQGPGQDPQFLISFYEKMQSDKGSIPDRFSAQQFSDYHSELNMSSLELGDSALYFCASSLMTSGASDTQYFGPGTRLTVL.